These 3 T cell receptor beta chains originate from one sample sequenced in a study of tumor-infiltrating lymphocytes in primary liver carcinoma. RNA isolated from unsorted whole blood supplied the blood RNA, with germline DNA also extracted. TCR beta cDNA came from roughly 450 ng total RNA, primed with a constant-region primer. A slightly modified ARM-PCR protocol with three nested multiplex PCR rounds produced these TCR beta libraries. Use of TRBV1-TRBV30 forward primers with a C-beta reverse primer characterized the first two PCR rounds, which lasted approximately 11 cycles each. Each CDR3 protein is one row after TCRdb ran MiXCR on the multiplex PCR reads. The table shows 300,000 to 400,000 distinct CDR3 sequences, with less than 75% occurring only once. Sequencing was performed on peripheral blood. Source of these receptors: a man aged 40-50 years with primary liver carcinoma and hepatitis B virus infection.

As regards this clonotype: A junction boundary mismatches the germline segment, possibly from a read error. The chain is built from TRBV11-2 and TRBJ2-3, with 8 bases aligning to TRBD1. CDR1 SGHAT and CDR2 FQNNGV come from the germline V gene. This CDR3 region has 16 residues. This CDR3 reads CASNPRRTGLTDTQYF. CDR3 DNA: TGTGCTAGCAACCCCCGGCGGACAGGGTTGACAGATACGCAGTATTTT.

CDR3 DNA sequence: TGTGCCAGCAGCTTACTCGGGGGTGGGAGAGAGATGCAGTACTTC. Translation gives CASSLLGGGREMQYF. This chain links TRBV11-2 with TRBJ2-5, with a weak D call TRBD2 (6 bases). Trimming pared 2 bases from V and 11 bases from J, leaving 21 bases between. The germline gives CDR1 SGHAT, CDR2 FQNNGV. The CDR3 is 15 residues long.

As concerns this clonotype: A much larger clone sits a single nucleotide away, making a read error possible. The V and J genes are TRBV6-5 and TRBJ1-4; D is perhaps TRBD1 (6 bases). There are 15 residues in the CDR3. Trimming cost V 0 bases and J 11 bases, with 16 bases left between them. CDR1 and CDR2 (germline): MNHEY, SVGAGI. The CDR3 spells CASSYSQGTSFKLFF. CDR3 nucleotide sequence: TGTGCCAGCAGTTACTCCCAGGGGACCTCTTTTAAACTGTTTTTT.